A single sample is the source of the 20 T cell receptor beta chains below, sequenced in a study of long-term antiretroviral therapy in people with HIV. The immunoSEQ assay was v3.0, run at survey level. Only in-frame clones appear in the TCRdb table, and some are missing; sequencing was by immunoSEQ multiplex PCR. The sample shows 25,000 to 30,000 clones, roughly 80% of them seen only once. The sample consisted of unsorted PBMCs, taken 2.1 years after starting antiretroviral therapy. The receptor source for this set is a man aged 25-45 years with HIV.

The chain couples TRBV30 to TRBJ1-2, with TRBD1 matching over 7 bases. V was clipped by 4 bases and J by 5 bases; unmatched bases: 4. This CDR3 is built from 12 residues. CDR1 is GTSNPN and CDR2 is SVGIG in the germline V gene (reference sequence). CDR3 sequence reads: CAWTGGLYGYTF. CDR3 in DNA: TGTGCCTGGACAGGGGGTTTGTATGGCTACACCTTC.

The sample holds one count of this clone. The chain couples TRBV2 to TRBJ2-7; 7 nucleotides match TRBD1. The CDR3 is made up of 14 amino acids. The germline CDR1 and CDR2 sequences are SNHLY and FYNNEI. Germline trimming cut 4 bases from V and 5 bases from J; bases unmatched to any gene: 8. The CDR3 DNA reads TGTGCCAGCAGTGCCAGACAGGGTCCCGACGAGCAGTACTTC. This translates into CASSARQGPDEQYF.

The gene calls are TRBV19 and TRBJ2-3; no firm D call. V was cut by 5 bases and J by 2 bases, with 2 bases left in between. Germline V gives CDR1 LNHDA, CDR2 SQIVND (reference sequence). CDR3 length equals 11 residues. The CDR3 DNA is TGTGCCAGTAGTTACACAGATACGCAGTATTTT. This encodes CASSYTDTQYF.

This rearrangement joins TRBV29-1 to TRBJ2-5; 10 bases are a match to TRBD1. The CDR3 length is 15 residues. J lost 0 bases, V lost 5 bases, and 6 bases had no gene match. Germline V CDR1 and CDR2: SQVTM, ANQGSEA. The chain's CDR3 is CSVNPGQGYQETQYF. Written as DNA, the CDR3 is TGCAGCGTTAATCCGGGACAGGGGTACCAAGAGACCCAGTACTTC.

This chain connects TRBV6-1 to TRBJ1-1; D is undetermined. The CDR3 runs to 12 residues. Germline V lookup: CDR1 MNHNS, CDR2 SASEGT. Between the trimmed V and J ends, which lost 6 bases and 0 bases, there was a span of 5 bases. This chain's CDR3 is CASRVMNTEAFF. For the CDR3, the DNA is TGTGCCAGCAGAGTTATGAACACTGAAGCTTTCTTT.

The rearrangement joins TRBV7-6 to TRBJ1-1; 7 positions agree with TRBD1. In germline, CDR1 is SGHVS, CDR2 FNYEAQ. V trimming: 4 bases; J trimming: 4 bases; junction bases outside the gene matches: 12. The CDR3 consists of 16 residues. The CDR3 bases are TGTGCCAGCAGCTACGGACAGGATCAAGGTGGCACTGAAGCTTTCTTT. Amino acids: CASSYGQDQGGTEAFF.

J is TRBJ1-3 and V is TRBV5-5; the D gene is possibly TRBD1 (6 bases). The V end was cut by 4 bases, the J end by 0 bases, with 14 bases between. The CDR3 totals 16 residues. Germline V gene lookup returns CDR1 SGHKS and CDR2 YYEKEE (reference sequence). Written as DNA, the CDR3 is TGTGCCAGCAGCGGGACACTACCCAACTCTGGAAACACCATATATTTT. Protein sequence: CASSGTLPNSGNTIYF.

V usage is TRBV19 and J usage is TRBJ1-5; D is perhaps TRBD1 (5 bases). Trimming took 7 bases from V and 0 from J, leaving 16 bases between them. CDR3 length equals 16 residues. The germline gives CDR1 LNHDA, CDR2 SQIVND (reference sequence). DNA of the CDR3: TGTGCCAGTACACTCTGGGGCGGCGATAGCAATCAGCCCCAGCATTTT. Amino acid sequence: CASTLWGGDSNQPQHF. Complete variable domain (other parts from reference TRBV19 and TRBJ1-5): DGGITQSPKYLFRKEGQNVTLSCEQNLNHDAMYWYRQDPGQGLRLIYYSQIVNDFQKGDIAEGYSVSREKKESFPLTVTSAQKNPTAFYLCASTLWGGDSNQPQHFGDGTRLSIL.

CDR3 DNA sequence: TGTGCCAGCAGCTTTCAGGGGGCCTATGGCTACACCTTC. Translated, it gives CASSFQGAYGYTF. V gene TRBV7-2 combines with J gene TRBJ1-2, with TRBD1 matching 8 bases. The CDR3 is 13 residues long. The V gene end was trimmed by 3 bases and the J gene end by 4 bases; junction bases not matched to a gene: 1. Germline CDR1 is SGHTA and CDR2 is FQGNSA.

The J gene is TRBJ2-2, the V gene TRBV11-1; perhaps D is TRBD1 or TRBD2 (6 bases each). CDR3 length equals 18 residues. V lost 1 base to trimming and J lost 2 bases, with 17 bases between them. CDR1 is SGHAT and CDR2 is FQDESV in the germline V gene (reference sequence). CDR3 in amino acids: CASSLGSLGGPNTGELFF. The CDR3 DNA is TGTGCCAGCAGCTTAGGATCTCTTGGGGGGCCAAACACCGGGGAGCTGTTTTTT.

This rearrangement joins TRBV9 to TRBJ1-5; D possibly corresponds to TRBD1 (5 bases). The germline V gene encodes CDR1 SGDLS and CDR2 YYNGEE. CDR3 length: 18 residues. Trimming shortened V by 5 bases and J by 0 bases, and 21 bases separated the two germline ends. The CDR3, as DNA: TGTGCCAGCAGAAAAGGGCAGGGCAGGTACTATAGCAATCAGCCCCAGCATTTT. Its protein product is CASRKGQGRYYSNQPQHF.

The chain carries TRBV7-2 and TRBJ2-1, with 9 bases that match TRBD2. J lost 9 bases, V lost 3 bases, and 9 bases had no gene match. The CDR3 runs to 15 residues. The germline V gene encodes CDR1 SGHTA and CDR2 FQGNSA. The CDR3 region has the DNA TGTGCCAGCAGCTTGGGAGCGGGAGGTTCGGTTGAGCAGTTCTTC. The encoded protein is CASSLGAGGSVEQFF.

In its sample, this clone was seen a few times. The CDR3 DNA follows: TGTGCCATCAGTGAAGGGCAGGGAGTCGGGGACACTGAAGCTTTCTTT. Amino acids: CAISEGQGVGDTEAFF. The rearrangement uses TRBV10-3 and TRBJ1-1, with D perhaps matching TRBD1 (5 bases). The CDR3 has 16 residues. Germline V gene sequence: CDR1 ENHRY, CDR2 SYGVKD. Trimming left V 3 bases short and J 3 bases short, with 17 bases between.

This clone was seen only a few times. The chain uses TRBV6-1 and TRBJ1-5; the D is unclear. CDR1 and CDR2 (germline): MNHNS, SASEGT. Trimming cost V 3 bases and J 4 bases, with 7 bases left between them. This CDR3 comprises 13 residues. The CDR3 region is CASSEGRNQPQHF. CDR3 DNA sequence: TGTGCCAGCAGTGAGGGCAGAAATCAGCCCCAGCATTTT.

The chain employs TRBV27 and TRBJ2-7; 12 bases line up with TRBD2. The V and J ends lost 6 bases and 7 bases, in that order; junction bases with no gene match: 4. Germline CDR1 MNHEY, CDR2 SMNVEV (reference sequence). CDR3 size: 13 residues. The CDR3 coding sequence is TGTGCCAGCAGGACTAGCGGGAGACGTGAGCAGTACTTC. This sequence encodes CASRTSGRREQYF.

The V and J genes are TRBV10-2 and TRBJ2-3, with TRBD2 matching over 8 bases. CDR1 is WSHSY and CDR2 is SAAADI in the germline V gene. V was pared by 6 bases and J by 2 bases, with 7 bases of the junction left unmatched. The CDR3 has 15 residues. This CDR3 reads CASRALAGYTDTQYF. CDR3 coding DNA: TGCGCCAGCAGAGCATTAGCGGGGTACACAGATACGCAGTATTTT.

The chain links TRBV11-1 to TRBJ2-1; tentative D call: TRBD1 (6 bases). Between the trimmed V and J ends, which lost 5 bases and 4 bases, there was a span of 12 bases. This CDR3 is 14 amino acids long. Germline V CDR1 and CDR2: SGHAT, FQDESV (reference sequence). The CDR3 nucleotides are TGTGCCAGCAGCCCAGGGGTCGCTTACAATGAGCAGTTCTTC. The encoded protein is CASSPGVAYNEQFF.

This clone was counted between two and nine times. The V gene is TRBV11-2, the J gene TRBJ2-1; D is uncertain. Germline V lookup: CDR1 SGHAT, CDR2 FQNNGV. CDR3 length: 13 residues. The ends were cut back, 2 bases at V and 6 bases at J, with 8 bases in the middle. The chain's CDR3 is CASSLSPPNEQFF. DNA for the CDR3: TGTGCCAGCAGCTTAAGTCCACCCAATGAGCAGTTCTTC.

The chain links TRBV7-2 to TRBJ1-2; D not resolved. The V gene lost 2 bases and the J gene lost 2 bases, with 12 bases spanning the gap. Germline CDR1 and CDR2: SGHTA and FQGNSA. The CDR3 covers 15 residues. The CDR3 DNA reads TGTGCCAGCAGCTTAACCAGTACAAAGAACTATGGCTACACCTTC. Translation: CASSLTSTKNYGYTF. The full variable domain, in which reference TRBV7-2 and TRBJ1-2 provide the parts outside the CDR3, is GAGVSQSPSNKVTEKGKDVELRCDPISGHTALYWYRQSLGQGLEFLIYFQGNSAPDKSGLPSDRFSAERTGGSVSTLTIQRTQQEDSAVYLCASSLTSTKNYGYTFGSGTRLTVV.

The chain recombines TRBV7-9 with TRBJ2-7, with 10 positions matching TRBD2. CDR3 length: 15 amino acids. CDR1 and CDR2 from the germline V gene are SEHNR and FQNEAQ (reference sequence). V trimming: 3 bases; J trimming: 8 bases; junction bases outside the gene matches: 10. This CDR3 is CASSFTGLAGEKQYF. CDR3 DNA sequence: TGTGCCAGCAGCTTCACAGGGCTAGCGGGAGAGAAGCAGTACTTC.